The 8 T cell receptor beta chains given below trace back to one sample, sequenced in a study of T cells in Graves' hyperthyroidism and ophthalmopathy. It was RNA transcripts that yielded the amplified TCR beta CDR3 regions. HTBI primers were the set used in a first-round RT-PCR of the TCR CDR3. TCRdb re-called the multiplex PCR reads with MiXCR, one entry per CDR3 protein. In the table there are almost 600,000 distinct CDR3 sequences, approximately 13% of which are singletons. The specimen sequenced was blood. The origin of the receptors is a woman aged 25 to 39 with Graves' hyperthyroidism that later progressed to Graves' ophthalmopathy.

This clonotype showed up many times. V gene TRBV3-1 combines with J gene TRBJ2-7, with TRBD1 as a possible D gene (6 bases). The germline V gene encodes CDR1 LGHDT and CDR2 YNNKEL (reference sequence). With 2 bases removed from V and 7 bases from J, the gap between germline ends came to 12 bases. The CDR3 loop spans 13 amino acids. CDR3 nucleotides: TGTGCCAGCAGCCAACAAGGGGGAATGGAGCAGTACTTC. This translates into CASSQQGGMEQYF.

Many counts were recorded for this clonotype. The chain combines TRBV2 with TRBJ2-3, with D tentatively TRBD2 (5 bases). V lost 2 bases to trimming and J lost 0 bases, with 9 bases between them. From germline, CDR1 is SNHLY and CDR2 FYNNEI. This CDR3 is 15 amino acids long. In DNA, the CDR3 is TGTGCCAGCAGTGAACTAGGCGGGAGCACAGATACGCAGTATTTT. This encodes CASSELGGSTDTQYF.

There are many counts of this clonotype. The chain recombines TRBV7-9 with TRBJ2-7; TRBD1 matches at 7 bases. CDR1 and CDR2 from the germline V gene are SEHNR and FQNEAQ (reference sequence). V was clipped by 6 bases and J by 0 bases; unmatched bases: 5. The CDR3 sequence is 14 residues long. The CDR3 DNA follows: TGTGCCAGCAGTTCGGACAGGAGCTCCTACGAGCAGTACTTC. Translated: CASSSDRSSYEQYF.

In its sample, this clonotype was seen many times. The chain combines TRBV6-2 or TRBV6-3 with TRBJ2-3; tentative D call: TRBD2 (5 bases). In germline, CDR1 is MNHEY, CDR2 SVGEGT. The length of the CDR3 is 13 residues. Trimming took 7 bases from V and 1 from J, leaving 9 bases between them. CDR3 nucleotide sequence: TGTGCCAGCACCCCGAGGGGCACAGATACGCAGTATTTT. Residues: CASTPRGTDTQYF.

The rearrangement links TRBV9 to TRBJ1-6; D is uncertain. The V gene's germline CDR1 is SGDLS and CDR2 YYNGEE. CDR3 length: 16 residues. Between the trimmed V and J ends, which lost 4 bases and 7 bases, there was a span of 18 bases. The CDR3 spells CASSLSGSLTNSPLHF. CDR3 sequence (DNA): TGTGCCAGCAGCCTATCGGGATCCTTAACGAATTCACCCCTCCACTTT.

This clonotype was detected only a few times. The chain has TRBV4-1 and TRBJ1-5; D is possibly TRBD1 (5 bases). CDR3 length equals 15 residues. V was clipped by 5 bases and J by 5 bases, with 16 bases between them. Germline CDR1 is MGHRA and CDR2 is YSYEKL. The CDR3 spells CASSVTERSDQPQHF. DNA of the CDR3: TGCGCCAGCAGCGTGACAGAGAGAAGCGATCAGCCCCAGCATTTT.

This clonotype was seen more than once but under ten times. V gene TRBV27 combines with J gene TRBJ1-2; D is possibly TRBD1 (6 bases). CDR1 and CDR2 from the germline V gene are MNHEY and SMNVEV (reference sequence). Trimming took off 6 bases at V and 8 bases at J, with 25 bases between the two ends. The CDR3 consists of 16 residues. The CDR3: CASSPGLGQPSGGYTF. CDR3 sequence (DNA): TGTGCCAGCAGCCCGGGGTTAGGACAGCCCTCGGGGGGCTACACCTTC.

The chain employs TRBV3-1 and TRBJ2-1; possible D gene TRBD1, 5 bases. The V gene lost 0 bases and the J gene lost 1 base, with 10 bases spanning the gap. The CDR3 covers 16 residues. From germline, CDR1 is LGHDT and CDR2 YNNKEL (reference sequence). The DNA of the CDR3 is TGTGCCAGCAGCCAAGACGGCAGGGTTTCCTACAATGAGCAGTTCTTC. This codes for CASSQDGRVSYNEQFF.